The 32 T cell receptor beta chains given below trace back to one sample, sequenced in a study of T cell responses to AZD1222 COVID-19 vaccine. Assay: immunoSEQ multiplex PCR; the TCRdb copy retains only in-frame clones and omits some. Here the sample spans 53,000 or so clones, 75% to 90% being singletons. The source material was peripheral blood, sampled on day 0 of MenACWY control vaccination. The source of these receptors is an adult in good health.

A word on this clone: This sample also contains other DNA sequences that code for the same CDR3. The genes are TRBV6-5 and TRBJ2-2; D not resolved. The CDR3 is made up of 16 amino acids. The germline V and J ends were trimmed by 0 bases and 0 bases, with 8 bases remaining between them. Germline V CDR1 and CDR2: MNHEY, SVGAGI. CDR3 sequence reads: CASSYSRRTNTGELFF. The CDR3 DNA reads as TGTGCCAGCAGTTACTCGCGAAGGACGAACACCGGGGAGCTGTTTTTT.

The V and J genes are TRBV19 and TRBJ2-1; D gene unclear. Germline V gene lookup returns CDR1 LNHDA and CDR2 SQIVND (reference sequence). The V gene lost 5 bases and the J gene lost 4 bases, with 9 bases spanning the gap. The CDR3 is 13 residues long. For the CDR3, the DNA is TGTGCCAGTAGTGCTACTACTTACAATGAGCAGTTCTTC. Amino acid sequence: CASSATTYNEQFF.

The rearrangement links TRBV7-2 to TRBJ1-1; TRBD1 aligns across 11 bases. V dropped 5 bases and J dropped 1; count of bases not matched to a gene: 6. The CDR3 has 16 amino acids. CDR1 is SGHTA, CDR2 FQGNSA, per germline. CDR3 in DNA: TGTGCCAGCAGCCCGGACAGGGGGCTATCGAACACTGAAGCTTTCTTT. Translating it yields CASSPDRGLSNTEAFF.

This chain links TRBV5-1 with TRBJ1-3; 9 bases match TRBD1. Trimming removed 4 bases from V and 11 bases from J; junction bases left unmatched: 10. The CDR3 is 14 residues long. Germline V lookup: CDR1 SGHRS, CDR2 YFSETQ. CDR3 coding DNA: TGCGCCAGCAGCCCCTCCGGGACAGGGTCGTCCATATATTTT. Amino acids: CASSPSGTGSSIYF.

The chain is built from TRBV18 and TRBJ1-1; D unclear. The ends were cut back, 3 bases at V and 1 base at J, with 9 bases in the middle. The CDR3 extends over 14 amino acids. CDR1 is KGHSH, CDR2 LQKENI, per germline. DNA of the CDR3: TGTGCCAGCTCACCCTCCGCAGGGAACACTGAAGCTTTCTTT. This sequence encodes CASSPSAGNTEAFF. The complete variable domain, with remaining parts taken from reference TRBV18 and TRBJ1-1, reads NAGVMQNPRHLVRRRGQEARLRCSPMKGHSHVYWYRQLPEEGLKFMVYLQKENIIDESGMPKERFSAEFPKEGPSILRIQQVVRGDSAAYFCASSPSAGNTEAFFGQGTRLTVV.

The genes are TRBV18 and TRBJ2-1; D may be TRBD2 (5 bases). The ends were cut back, 2 bases at V and 3 bases at J, with 11 bases in the middle. Germline CDR1 KGHSH, CDR2 LQKENI. This CDR3 is 15 amino acids long. CDR3 region: CASSPSLADYNEQFF. CDR3 in DNA: TGTGCCAGCTCACCAAGTCTAGCAGACTACAATGAGCAGTTCTTC.

This clone was counted between two and nine times. The chain links TRBV2 to TRBJ1-1; D not resolved. V lost 7 bases to trimming and J lost 1 base, with 7 bases between them. This CDR3 has 12 residues. Germline V gives CDR1 SNHLY, CDR2 FYNNEI. The CDR3 DNA reads TGTGCCAGCACAGGAGAGAACACTGAAGCTTTCTTT. The encoded protein is CASTGENTEAFF.

This chain links TRBV19 with TRBJ2-7; D ambiguous. Germline V gene lookup returns CDR1 LNHDA and CDR2 SQIVND (reference sequence). The V end was cut by 4 bases, the J end by 0 bases, with 7 bases between. The CDR3 is made up of 13 amino acids. The DNA for the CDR3 is TGTGCCAGTAGTACGGGCCTCTCCTACGAGCAGTACTTC. Protein sequence: CASSTGLSYEQYF.

This sequence joins TRBV29-1 and TRBJ2-3; D unresolved. Per germline, CDR1 SQVTM and CDR2 ANQGSEA. CDR3 length: 16 amino acids. V lost 7 bases, J lost 1 base, and 21 bases lay in between. The CDR3 protein is CSAVQPPTTRTDTQYF. CDR3 nucleotides: TGCAGCGCCGTCCAACCCCCGACCACTCGCACAGATACGCAGTATTTT.

The rearrangement joins TRBV19 to TRBJ2-2, with 14 bases lining up with TRBD2. Germline CDR1 LNHDA, CDR2 SQIVND (reference sequence). With 2 bases clipped from V and 6 bases from J, the junction kept 8 bases outside the gene matches. The CDR3 covers 18 residues. CDR3 in DNA: TGTGCCAGTAGTATAACGACTAGCGGGAGGGCCGTGGCCGGGGAGCTGTTTTTT. Amino acids: CASSITTSGRAVAGELFF.

This chain connects TRBV12-3 or TRBV12-4 to TRBJ1-2; 9 nucleotides align to TRBD1. CDR3 size: 13 residues. Trimming at V came to 8 bases and at J to 8 bases, leaving 9 bases not matched to a gene. CDR3 DNA: TGTGCCAGCGAACCGGACAGGGGTTTAGGCTACACCTTC. This gives the protein CASEPDRGLGYTF.

This chain connects TRBV28 to TRBJ2-1; TRBD1 aligns across 7 bases. CDR1 is MDHEN, CDR2 SYDVKM, per germline. V trimming: 4 bases; J trimming: 8 bases; junction bases outside the gene matches: 11. The CDR3 loop spans 15 amino acids. The CDR3 region has the DNA TGTGCCAGCAGTTCAAAACCCATAGGGGGCCATGAGCAGTTCTTC. Its translation: CASSSKPIGGHEQFF. Supplemented by reference TRBV28 and TRBJ2-1, the full variable domain reads DVKVTQSSRYLVKRTGEKVFLECVQDMDHENMFWYRQDPGLGLRLIYFSYDVKMKEKGDIPEGYSVSREKKERFSLILESASTNQTSMYLCASSSKPIGGHEQFFGPGTRLTVL.

The chain joins TRBV19 to TRBJ1-5; TRBD1 might be the D (5 bases). Germline CDR1 is LNHDA and CDR2 is SQIVND (reference sequence). The CDR3 runs to 15 residues. Between the trimmed V and J ends, which lost 4 bases and 5 bases, there was a span of 15 bases. The CDR3 reads CASSTLGGSYQPQHF. In DNA form, the CDR3 reads TGTGCCAGTAGTACCTTGGGGGGGTCTTATCAGCCCCAGCATTTT.

This clone has just one count. The chain couples TRBV12-3 or TRBV12-4 to TRBJ1-4; D might be TRBD1 (6 bases). There are 13 residues in the CDR3. V lost 5 bases to trimming and J lost 6 bases, with 10 bases between them. The CDR3 DNA follows: TGTGCCAGCAGTCATCGGACAGATGAAAAACTGTTTTTT. The encoded protein is CASSHRTDEKLFF.

The gene calls are TRBV24-1 and TRBJ2-2; 8 positions match TRBD2. This CDR3 contains 14 residues. V trimming: 7 bases; J trimming: 4 bases; junction bases outside the gene matches: 4. Germline values: CDR1 KGHDR, CDR2 SFDVKD. The CDR3 here is CATRGLGSTGELFF. Written as DNA, the CDR3 is TGTGCCACCAGGGGACTAGGGAGCACCGGGGAGCTGTTTTTT.

This clone was recorded only once. The chain uses TRBV2 and TRBJ2-1; no clear D gene. The CDR3 runs 11 residues. The V end lost 3 bases, the J end lost 6 bases, and 3 bases lay between the germline ends. Per germline, CDR1 SNHLY and CDR2 FYNNEI. In nucleotides, the CDR3 is TGTGCCAGCAGTGAGGGCAATGAGCAGTTCTTC. It specifies CASSEGNEQFF.

This clone came up once. The CDR3 DNA is TGTGCCAGCATCCCTAGCGGGAGGTCTTACGAGCAGTACTTC. Translated: CASIPSGRSYEQYF. The chain links TRBV2 to TRBJ2-7, with 11 bases matching TRBD2. The CDR3 runs 14 residues. Germline V gives CDR1 SNHLY, CDR2 FYNNEI. With V trimmed by 7 bases and J by 4 bases, 6 bases remained unmatched.

This chain uses TRBV6-4 with TRBJ2-2; TRBD2 matches 7 bases. The CDR3 has 15 residues. CDR1 is MRHNA, CDR2 SNTAGT, per germline. V shed 0 bases, J shed 7 bases, and the junction held 5 bases outside the gene matches. The CDR3 region is CASSDSAGAGGELFF. The CDR3 bases are TGTGCCAGCAGTGACTCGGCGGGAGCCGGCGGGGAGCTGTTTTTT.

This rearrangement joins TRBV7-3 to TRBJ1-6; maybe TRBD1 (5 bases). V lost 6 bases and J lost 9, with 18 bases in between. Germline loops: CDR1 SGHTA, CDR2 FQGTGA. The CDR3 is 15 residues long. The CDR3 sequence is CASSTAAGGGSPLHF. In DNA, the CDR3 is TGTGCCAGCAGTACCGCGGCCGGGGGTGGTTCACCCCTCCACTTT. The entire variable domain, with the rest obtained from reference TRBV7-3 and TRBJ1-6, is as follows: GAGVSQTPSNKVTEKGKYVELRCDPISGHTALYWYRQSLGQGPEFLIYFQGTGAADDSGLPNDRFFAVRPEGSVSTLKIQRTERGDSAVYLCASSTAAGGGSPLHFGNGTRLTVT.

V gene TRBV6-5 combines with J gene TRBJ1-6, with D perhaps TRBD1 (5 bases). V lost 6 bases and J lost 6, with 15 bases in between. Germline V lookup: CDR1 MNHEY, CDR2 SVGAGI. This CDR3 spans 15 amino acids. CDR3 bases: TGTGCCAGCAGACGCGGGGGGGTGGCTAATTCACCCCTCCACTTT. This encodes CASRRGGVANSPLHF.

The V call is TRBV24-1, the J call TRBJ2-2; the D is unclear. V shed 6 bases and J shed 1 base, with 5 bases lying between them. The CDR3 has 13 residues. Germline-derived CDR1 and CDR2 are KGHDR and SFDVKD. CDR3 amino acids: CATSRGNTGELFF. The CDR3 DNA follows: TGTGCCACCAGTCGAGGGAACACCGGGGAGCTGTTTTTT.

This chain links TRBV4-3 with TRBJ1-1; no clear D gene. This CDR3 has 15 amino acids. CDR1 LGHNA and CDR2 YSLEER come from the germline V gene. The V end was cut by 4 bases, the J end by 4 bases, with 16 bases between. CDR3 sequence: CASSPKHQGSTEAFF. The DNA of the CDR3 is TGCGCCAGCAGCCCTAAGCATCAAGGGAGCACTGAAGCTTTCTTT.

The rearrangement links TRBV7-2 to TRBJ2-7; 8 nucleotides line up with TRBD1. The CDR3 totals 16 residues. After removal of 6 bases from V and 1 base from J, the junction contained 11 bases not matched to a gene. The germline CDR1 and CDR2 sequences are SGHTA and FQGNSA. CDR3 DNA: TGTGCCAGCAGAAAAACCGGGACAGGCGATTCCTACGAGCAGTACTTC. Translation: CASRKTGTGDSYEQYF.

The gene calls are TRBV28 and TRBJ1-2; TRBD1 aligns across 9 bases. This CDR3 region has 18 residues. V lost 6 bases, J lost 2 bases, and 16 bases stayed unmatched. Per the germline V gene, CDR1 is MDHEN and CDR2 is SYDVKM. CDR3 sequence reads: CASSPPIRTGAKNYGYTF. For the CDR3, the DNA is TGTGCCAGCAGCCCCCCCATACGGACAGGGGCGAAAAACTATGGCTACACCTTC.

V gene TRBV19 combines with J gene TRBJ2-1; tentative D call: TRBD1 (6 bases). Germline values: CDR1 LNHDA, CDR2 SQIVND (reference sequence). Trimming shortened V by 10 bases and J by 4 bases, and 17 bases separated the two germline ends. The CDR3 spans 14 residues. This CDR3 reads CATTPGHQYNEQFF. The CDR3 coding sequence is TGTGCCACCACTCCGGGACACCAGTACAATGAGCAGTTCTTC.

This clone was picked up a small number of times. The chain joins TRBV20-1 to TRBJ2-7; D call uncertain. CDR3 length equals 11 residues. Germline-derived CDR1 and CDR2 are DFQATT and SNEGSKA (reference sequence). V gave up 5 bases and J gave up 3 bases, with 8 bases separating them. CDR3 sequence: CSAQTRYEQYF. In nucleotides, the CDR3 is TGCAGTGCTCAGACCCGCTACGAGCAGTACTTC.

This chain uses TRBV5-4 with TRBJ1-4; D uncertain. CDR3 size: 15 residues. Trimming pared 2 bases from V and 3 bases from J, leaving 11 bases between. Germline CDR1 is SGHNT and CDR2 is YYREEE (reference sequence). CDR3 in DNA: TGTGCCAGCAGCTTCCAAGGGAAAGCTAATGAAAAACTGTTTTTT. As protein: CASSFQGKANEKLFF.

V and J are TRBV9 and TRBJ2-7; no definite D call. Between the trimmed V and J ends, which lost 0 bases and 6 bases, there was a span of 10 bases. Germline V CDR1 and CDR2: SGDLS, YYNGEE. The CDR3 runs 13 residues. The DNA of the CDR3 is TGTGCCAGCAGCGTAGATTTGGGGTCCGAGCAGTACTTC. It translates to CASSVDLGSEQYF. Complete variable domain (other parts from reference TRBV9 and TRBJ2-7): DSGVTQTPKHLITATGQRVTLRCSPRSGDLSVYWYQQSLDQGLQFLIQYYNGEERAKGNILERFSAQQFPDLHSELNLSSLELGDSALYFCASSVDLGSEQYFGPGTRLTVT.

The chain combines TRBV11-1 with TRBJ1-1; D is perhaps TRBD1 (5 bases). The CDR3 sequence is 14 residues long. Trimming left V 8 bases short and J 4 bases short, with 17 bases between. Germline V gene data show CDR1 as SGHAT and CDR2 as FQDESV (reference sequence). The CDR3 DNA is TGTGCCAGCCGCAGGGCAACCTTGGGCACTGAAGCTTTCTTT. It yields the protein CASRRATLGTEAFF.

This chain connects TRBV25-1 to TRBJ1-5, with 7 bases aligning to TRBD1. Per the germline V gene, CDR1 is MGHDK and CDR2 is SYGVNS. The CDR3 spans 14 residues. Trimming at V came to 5 bases and at J to 6 bases, leaving 7 bases not matched to a gene. CDR3 loop: CASSTTGRSQPQHF. The CDR3 DNA follows: TGTGCCAGCAGTACGACAGGGAGGAGTCAGCCCCAGCATTTT. The full variable domain, completed using reference TRBV25-1 and TRBJ1-5, is EADIYQTPRYLVIGTGKKITLECSQTMGHDKMYWYQQDPGMELHLIHYSYGVNSTEKGDLSSESTVSRIRTEHFPLTLESARPSHTSQYLCASSTTGRSQPQHFGDGTRLSIL.

The rearrangement uses TRBV6-1 and TRBJ2-7, with a weak D call TRBD2 (6 bases). Germline lookup yields CDR1 MNHNS and CDR2 SASEGT. The CDR3 consists of 15 residues. Trimming removed 1 base from V and 5 bases from J, with 15 bases in between. CDR3 sequence (DNA): TGTGCCAGCAGTGAAGGAGGAGCGGGCACCGACGAGCAGTACTTC. Translated, it gives CASSEGGAGTDEQYF.

The chain couples TRBV5-1 to TRBJ1-2; a possible D gene is TRBD1 (6 bases). CDR1 SGHRS and CDR2 YFSETQ come from the germline V gene. The V and J ends lost 1 base and 2 bases respectively, with 9 bases between them. The CDR3 loop spans 14 amino acids. CDR3 protein: CASSLRGANYGYTF. DNA of the CDR3: TGCGCCAGCAGCTTGCGGGGGGCCAACTATGGCTACACCTTC. The full variable domain, with the rest looked up from reference TRBV5-1 and TRBJ1-2, is KAGVTQTPRYLIKTRGQQVTLSCSPISGHRSVSWYQQTPGQGLQFLFEYFSETQRNKGNFPGRFSGRQFSNSRSEMNVSTLELGDSALYLCASSLRGANYGYTFGSGTRLTVV.